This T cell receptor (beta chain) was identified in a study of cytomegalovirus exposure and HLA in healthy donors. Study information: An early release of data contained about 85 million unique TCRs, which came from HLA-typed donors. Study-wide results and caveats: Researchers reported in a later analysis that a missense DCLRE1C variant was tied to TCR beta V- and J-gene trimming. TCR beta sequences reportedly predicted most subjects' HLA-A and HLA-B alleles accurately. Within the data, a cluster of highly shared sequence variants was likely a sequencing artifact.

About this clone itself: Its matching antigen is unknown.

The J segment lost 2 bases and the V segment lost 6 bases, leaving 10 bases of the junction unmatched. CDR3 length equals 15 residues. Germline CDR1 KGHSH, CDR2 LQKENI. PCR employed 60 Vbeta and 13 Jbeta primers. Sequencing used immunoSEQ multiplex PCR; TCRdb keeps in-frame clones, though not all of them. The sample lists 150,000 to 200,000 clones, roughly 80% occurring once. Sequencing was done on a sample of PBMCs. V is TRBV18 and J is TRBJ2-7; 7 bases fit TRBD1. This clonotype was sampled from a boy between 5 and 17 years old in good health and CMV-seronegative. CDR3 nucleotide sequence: TGTGCCAGCTCGCCGCCCGTGACAGGGCCCTACGAGCAGTACTTC. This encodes CASSPPVTGPYEQYF.